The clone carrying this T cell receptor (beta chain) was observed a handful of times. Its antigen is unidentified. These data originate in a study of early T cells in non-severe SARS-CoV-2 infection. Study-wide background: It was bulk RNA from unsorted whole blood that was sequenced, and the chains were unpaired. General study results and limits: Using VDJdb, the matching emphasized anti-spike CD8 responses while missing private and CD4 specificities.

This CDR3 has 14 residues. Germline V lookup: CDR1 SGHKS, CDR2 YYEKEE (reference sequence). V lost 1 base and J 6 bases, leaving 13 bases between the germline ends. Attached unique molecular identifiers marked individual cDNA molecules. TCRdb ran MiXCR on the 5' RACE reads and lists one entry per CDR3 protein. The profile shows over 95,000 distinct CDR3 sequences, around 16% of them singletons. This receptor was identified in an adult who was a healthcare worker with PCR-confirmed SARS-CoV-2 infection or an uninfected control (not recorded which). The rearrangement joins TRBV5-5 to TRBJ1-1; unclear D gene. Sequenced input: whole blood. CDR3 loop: CASSLWFVKAEAFF. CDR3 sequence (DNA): TGTGCCAGCAGCTTGTGGTTTGTGAAGGCTGAAGCTTTCTTT.